A selection of T cell receptor beta chains follows, all from one sample in a study of shared clonotypes between healthy human individuals. Produced via immunoSEQ multiplex PCR; TCRdb's table is partial and in-frame only. The table has 2 million to 3 million clones, 93% seen once. Material: naive CD4+ T cells from PBMCs. The receptor source for this set is a young man in good health. Some clones in this sample may be carry-over from other donors' samples. Each CDR3 is given with its conserved first and last residue. The D gene is left open where the match is weak. Clone sizes are given selectively: once, few, many, or a class where the clone is expanded.

>NA|TRBJ1-2|TRBV5-1|NA|14
TGCGCCAGCAGTCAAGACAGAGGGAACTATGGCTACACCTTC
CASSQDRGNYGYTF
>NA|TRBJ1-2|TRBV16|NA|15
TGTGCCAGCAGCATTAGAAGGGACACAGCCTATGGCTACACCTTC
CASSIRRDTAYGYTF
>NA|TRBJ2-7|TRBV6-6|TRBD2|15
TGTGCCAGCGCCCTACTAGCGGGGGTCTCCTACGAGCAGTACTTC
CASALLAGVSYEQYF
>NA|TRBJ2-5|TRBV7-9|NA|14
TGTGCCAGCAGCTTAGGTCCCAACCAGGAGACCCAGTACTTC
CASSLGPNQETQYF
>NA|TRBJ2-1|TRBV7-3|TRBD2|17
TGTGCCAGCAGCTCAATGCGGACTAGCGGGGGCTACAATGAGCAGTTCTTC
CASSSMRTSGGYNEQFF
>NA|TRBJ2-3|TRBV5-1|TRBD2|16
TGCGCCAGCAGCTTGGCCCTAGCGGGGAGCACAGATACGCAGTATTTT
CASSLALAGSTDTQYF
>NA|TRBJ2-7|TRBV15|NA|11
TGTGCCACCAGCAACTCCTACGAGCAGTACTTC
CATSNSYEQYF
>NA|TRBJ2-5|TRBV5-1|NA|15
TGCGCCAGCAGCACCGCCGGGACAACACAAGAGACCCAGTACTTC
CASSTAGTTQETQYF
>NA|TRBJ2-7|TRBV10-3|NA|13
TGTGCCATCACCCCGGACGGAGCCTACGAGCAGTACTTC
CAITPDGAYEQYF
>NA|TRBJ2-2|TRBV5-1|NA|14
TGCGCCAGCAGCTTGGGCACCAACACCGGGGAGCTGTTTTTT
CASSLGTNTGELFF
>NA|TRBJ1-5|TRBV28|TRBD1|16
TGTGCCAGCAGTCCCCGGGACAGGGGGTCAGGTCAGCCCCAGCATTTT
CASSPRDRGSGQPQHF
>NA|TRBJ1-4|TRBV19|NA|17
TGTGCCAGTAGTATTCTTTCCGGATTTGCAACTAATGAAAAACTGTTTTTT
CASSILSGFATNEKLFF
>NA|TRBJ2-1|TRBV7-7|NA|15
TGTGCCAGCAGCTTACTGATCAGCTCCTACAATGAGCAGTTCTTC
CASSLLISSYNEQFF
>NA|TRBJ2-7|TRBV5-4|NA|15
TGTGCCAGCAGCTTGGCCGGGGGCGCCGCCTACGAGCAGTACTTC
CASSLAGGAAYEQYF
>NA|TRBJ2-2|TRBV19|TRBD1|16
TGTGCCAGTAGCTTTGGGACAGGGACGAACACCGGGGAGCTGTTTTTT
CASSFGTGTNTGELFF
>NA|TRBJ2-7|TRBV5-4|NA|15
TGTGCCAGCAGCTTACCCGGGACCTCCTCCTACGAGCAGTACTTC
CASSLPGTSSYEQYF
>NA|TRBJ2-5|TRBV5-1|NA|14
TGCGCCAGCAGCTTGTACGGGGTTCAAGAGACCCAGTACTTC
CASSLYGVQETQYF
>NA|TRBJ1-5|TRBV2|TRBD1|15
TGTGCCAGCAGTTTCCAGGGGGCCAGCAATCAGCCCCAGCATTTT
CASSFQGASNQPQHF
>NA|TRBJ2-7|TRBV4-1|NA|16
TGCGCCAGCAGCCAAGGTCTTAAGGGTGGCACCTACGAGCAGTACTTC
CASSQGLKGGTYEQYF
>NA|TRBJ1-3|TRBV6-5|NA|13
TGTGCCAGCAGTTGGGGGTCTGGAAACACCATATATTTT
CASSWGSGNTIYF
>NA|TRBJ2-1|TRBV27|NA|17
TGTGCCAGCAGTTTACGGACCCGACAGAGCAGCTACAATGAGCAGTTCTTC
CASSLRTRQSSYNEQFF
>NA|TRBJ1-5|TRBV19|NA|14
TGTGCCAGTTGGGGTCAGTATAGCAATCAGCCCCAGCATTTT
CASWGQYSNQPQHF
>NA|TRBJ2-7|TRBV6-6|NA|16
TGTGCCAGCAGTTACTCGATTTCGGGCCCCTCCCACGAGCAGTACTTC
CASSYSISGPSHEQYF
>NA|TRBJ1-2|TRBV18|NA|14
TGTGCCAGCTCACCGGGCAGGGGAAACTATGGCTACACCTTC
CASSPGRGNYGYTF
>once|TRBJ2-1|TRBV19|NA|11
TGTGCCAGTAACAACTACAATGAGCAGTTCTTC
CASNNYNEQFF
>NA|TRBJ1-5|TRBV5-1|NA|13
TGCGCCAGCAGCCCTACGATGGGACAGCCCCAGCATTTT
CASSPTMGQPQHF
>NA|TRBJ2-7|TRBV6-1|NA|14
TGTGCCAGCAGTGAGTCCAGGGCGGGTTACGAGCAGTACTTC
CASSESRAGYEQYF
>NA|TRBJ1-2|TRBV10-3|NA|14
TGTGCCATCAGTGGGCCCCGAGGGGAGCGGGGCTACACCTTC
CAISGPRGERGYTF
>few|TRBJ2-7|TRBV4-2|NA|15
TGTGCCAGCAGCGCCTGGACTACCCCGGACGTAGAGCAGTACTTC
CASSAWTTPDVEQYF
>NA|TRBJ2-5|TRBV6-6|TRBD1|16
TGTGCCAGCAGTAATGGGTGGGACAGGGGTCAAGAGACCCAGTACTTC
CASSNGWDRGQETQYF
>NA|TRBJ2-7|TRBV25-1|NA|13
TGTGCCAGCAGTGTGGCAGGAACCTACGAGCAGTACTTC
CASSVAGTYEQYF
>NA|TRBJ1-1|TRBV28|TRBD1|17
TGTGCCAGCAGTTTTCCTGACAGGGGAGACATGAACACTGAAGCTTTCTTT
CASSFPDRGDMNTEAFF
>NA|TRBJ2-1|TRBV10-3|TRBD1|13
TGTGCCATCAGTACGACAGGGGCCAATGAGCAGTTCTTC
CAISTTGANEQFF
>once|TRBJ1-1|TRBV29-1|TRBD1|13
TGCAGCGTTGCGGGACAGGGGACTATTGAAGCTTTCTTT
CSVAGQGTIEAFF
>NA|TRBJ2-2|TRBV7-3|NA|15
TGTGCCAGCAGCTTACGGCAGGGAGACACCGGGGAGCTGTTTTTT
CASSLRQGDTGELFF
>NA|TRBJ2-5|TRBV7-2|NA|16
TGTGCCAGCAGCCGTCACGCCGGGACGGTGGAAGAGACCCAGTACTTC
CASSRHAGTVEETQYF
>NA|TRBJ2-5|TRBV28|TRBD2|14
TGTGCCAGCAGTTTAAGCGGGGCTAGTGAGACCCAGTACTTC
CASSLSGASETQYF
>NA|TRBJ1-2|TRBV6-5|NA|15
TGTGCCAGCAGTTACTCGTGGGGAACGGACTATGGCTACACCTTC
CASSYSWGTDYGYTF
>NA|TRBJ2-3|TRBV5-4|NA|14
TGTGCCAGCAGCTTGGCCGGAATCACAGATACGCAGTATTTT
CASSLAGITDTQYF
>NA|TRBJ2-2|TRBV18|NA|16
TGTGCCAGCTCACCAATGTTAGCCGAGGCAGTCGGGGAGCTGTTTTTT
CASSPMLAEAVGELFF
>NA|TRBJ1-6|TRBV20-1|NA|11
TGCAGTGCTAGGGGTGGGTCACCCCTCCACTTT
CSARGGSPLHF
>NA|TRBJ2-1|TRBV28|NA|12
TGTGCCAGCAGTTTAGATTTTGGACTTCAGTTCTTC
CASSLDFGLQFF
>NA|TRBJ1-2|TRBV25-1|NA|16
TGTGCCAGCAGTGACGCCGGGGGAGGGTCGAGCTATGGCTACACCTTC
CASSDAGGGSSYGYTF